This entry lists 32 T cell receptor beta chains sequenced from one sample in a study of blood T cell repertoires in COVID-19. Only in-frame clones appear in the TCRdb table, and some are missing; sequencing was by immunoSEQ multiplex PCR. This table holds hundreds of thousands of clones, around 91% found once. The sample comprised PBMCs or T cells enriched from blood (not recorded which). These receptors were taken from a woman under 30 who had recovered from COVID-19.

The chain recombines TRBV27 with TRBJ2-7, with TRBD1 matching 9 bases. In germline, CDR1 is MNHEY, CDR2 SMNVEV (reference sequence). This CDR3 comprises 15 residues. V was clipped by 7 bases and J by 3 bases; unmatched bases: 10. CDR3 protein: CASNPSGQGYYEQYF. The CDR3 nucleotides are TGTGCCAGCAACCCTTCGGGACAGGGCTACTACGAGCAGTACTTC.

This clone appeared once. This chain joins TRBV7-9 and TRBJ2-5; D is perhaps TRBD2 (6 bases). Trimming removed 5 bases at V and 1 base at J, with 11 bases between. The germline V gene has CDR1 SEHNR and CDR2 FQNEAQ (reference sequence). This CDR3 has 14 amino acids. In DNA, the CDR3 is TGTGCCAGCAGCATCCGACTAGTCCAAGAGACCCAGTACTTC. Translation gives CASSIRLVQETQYF.

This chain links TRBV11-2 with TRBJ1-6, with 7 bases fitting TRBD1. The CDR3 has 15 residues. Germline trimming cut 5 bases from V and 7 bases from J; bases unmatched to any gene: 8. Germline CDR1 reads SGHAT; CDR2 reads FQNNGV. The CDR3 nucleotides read TGTGCCAGCAGCCCCTCGGGACAGATGAATTCACCCCTCCACTTT. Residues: CASSPSGQMNSPLHF. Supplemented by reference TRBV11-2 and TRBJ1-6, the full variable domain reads EAGVAQSPRYKIIEKRQSVAFWCNPISGHATLYWYQQILGQGPKLLIQFQNNGVVDDSQLPKDRFSAERLKGVDSTLKIQPAKLEDSAVYLCASSPSGQMNSPLHFGNGTRLTVT.

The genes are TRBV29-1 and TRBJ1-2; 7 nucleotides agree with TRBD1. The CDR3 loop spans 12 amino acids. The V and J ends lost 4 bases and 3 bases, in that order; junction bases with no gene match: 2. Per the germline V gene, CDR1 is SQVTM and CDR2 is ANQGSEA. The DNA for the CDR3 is TGCAGCGTTGGACAGGGACACTATGGCTACACCTTC. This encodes CSVGQGHYGYTF.

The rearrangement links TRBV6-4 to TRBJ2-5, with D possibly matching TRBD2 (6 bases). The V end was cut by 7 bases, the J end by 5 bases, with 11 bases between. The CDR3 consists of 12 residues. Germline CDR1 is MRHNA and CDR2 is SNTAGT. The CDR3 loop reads CASKTGVETQYF. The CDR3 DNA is TGTGCCAGCAAGACGGGGGTGGAGACCCAGTACTTC.

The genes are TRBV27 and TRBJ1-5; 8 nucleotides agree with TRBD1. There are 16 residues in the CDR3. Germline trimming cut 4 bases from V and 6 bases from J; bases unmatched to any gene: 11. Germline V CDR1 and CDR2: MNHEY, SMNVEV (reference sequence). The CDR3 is CASSSYRQGFFQPQHF. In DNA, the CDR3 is TGTGCCAGCAGTTCCTATAGACAGGGGTTTTTTCAGCCCCAGCATTTT.

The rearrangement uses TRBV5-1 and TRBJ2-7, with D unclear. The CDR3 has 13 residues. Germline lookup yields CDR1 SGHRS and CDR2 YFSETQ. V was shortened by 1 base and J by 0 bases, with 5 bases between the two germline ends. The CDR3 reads CASSLLSSYEQYF. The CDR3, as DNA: TGCGCCAGCAGCTTGTTGAGCTCCTACGAGCAGTACTTC.

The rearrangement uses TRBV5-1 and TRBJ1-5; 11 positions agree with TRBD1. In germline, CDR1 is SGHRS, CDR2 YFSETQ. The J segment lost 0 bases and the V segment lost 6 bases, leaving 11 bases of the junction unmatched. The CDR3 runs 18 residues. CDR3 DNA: TGCGCCAGCATCCTCCGGACAGGGGGCTTTATTAGCAATCAGCCCCAGCATTTT. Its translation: CASILRTGGFISNQPQHF.

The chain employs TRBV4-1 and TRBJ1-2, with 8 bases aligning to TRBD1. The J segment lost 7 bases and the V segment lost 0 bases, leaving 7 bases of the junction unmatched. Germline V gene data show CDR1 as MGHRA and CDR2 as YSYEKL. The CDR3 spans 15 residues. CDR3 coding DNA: TGCGCCAGCAGCCAAGAGGCAGGGGGCGGAGGTGGCTACACCTTC. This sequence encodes CASSQEAGGGGGYTF.

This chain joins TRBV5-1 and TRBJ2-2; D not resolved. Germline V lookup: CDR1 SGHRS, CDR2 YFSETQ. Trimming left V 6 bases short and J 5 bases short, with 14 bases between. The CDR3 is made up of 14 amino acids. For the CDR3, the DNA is TGCGCCAGCAACGAAAATCCCGGGACCGGGGAGCTGTTTTTT. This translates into CASNENPGTGELFF.

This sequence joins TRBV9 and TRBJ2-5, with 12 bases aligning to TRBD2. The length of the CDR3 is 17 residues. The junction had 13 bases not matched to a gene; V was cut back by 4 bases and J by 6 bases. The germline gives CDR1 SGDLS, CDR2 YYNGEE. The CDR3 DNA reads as TGTGCCAGCAGCCTTCGGACTAGCGGGACCGAAGAAAAGACCCAGTACTTC. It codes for CASSLRTSGTEEKTQYF.

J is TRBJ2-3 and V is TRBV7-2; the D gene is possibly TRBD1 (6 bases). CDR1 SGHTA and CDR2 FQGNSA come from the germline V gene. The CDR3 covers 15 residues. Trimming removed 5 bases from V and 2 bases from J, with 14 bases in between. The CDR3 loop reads CASSLLGDITDTQYF. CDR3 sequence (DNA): TGTGCCAGCAGCCTACTGGGGGACATCACAGATACGCAGTATTTT.

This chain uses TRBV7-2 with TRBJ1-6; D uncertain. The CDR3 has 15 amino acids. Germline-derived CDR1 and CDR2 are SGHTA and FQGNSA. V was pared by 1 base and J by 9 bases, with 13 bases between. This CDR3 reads CASSLGAVYRSPLHF. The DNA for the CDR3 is TGTGCCAGCAGCTTAGGTGCGGTTTACCGTTCACCCCTCCACTTT.

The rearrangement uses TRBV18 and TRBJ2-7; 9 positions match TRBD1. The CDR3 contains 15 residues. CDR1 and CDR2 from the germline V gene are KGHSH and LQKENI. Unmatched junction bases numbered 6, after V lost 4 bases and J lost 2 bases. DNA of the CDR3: TGTGCCAGCTCACTGACGGGACAGGGTGCCTACGAGCAGTACTTC. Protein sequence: CASSLTGQGAYEQYF.

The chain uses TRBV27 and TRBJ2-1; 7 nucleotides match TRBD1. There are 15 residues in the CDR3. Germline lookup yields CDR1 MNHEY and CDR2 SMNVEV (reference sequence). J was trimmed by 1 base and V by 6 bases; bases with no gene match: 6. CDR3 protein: CASSRDSQSYNEQFF. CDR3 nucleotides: TGTGCCAGCAGCCGGGACAGTCAGTCCTACAATGAGCAGTTCTTC.

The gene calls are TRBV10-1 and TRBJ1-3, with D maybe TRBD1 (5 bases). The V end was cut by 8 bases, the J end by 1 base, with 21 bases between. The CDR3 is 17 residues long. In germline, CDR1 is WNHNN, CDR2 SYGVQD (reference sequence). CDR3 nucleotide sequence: TGCGCCAGCTCGCCAATAGGGAGGGGATTATCTGGAAACACCATATATTTT. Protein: CASSPIGRGLSGNTIYF.

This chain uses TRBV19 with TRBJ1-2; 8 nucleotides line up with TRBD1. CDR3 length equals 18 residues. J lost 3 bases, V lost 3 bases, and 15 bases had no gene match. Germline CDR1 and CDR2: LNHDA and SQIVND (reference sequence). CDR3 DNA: TGTGCCAGTAGTATGTTCTTAGCGACAGGGGACGAAGACTATGGCTACACCTTC. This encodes CASSMFLATGDEDYGYTF.

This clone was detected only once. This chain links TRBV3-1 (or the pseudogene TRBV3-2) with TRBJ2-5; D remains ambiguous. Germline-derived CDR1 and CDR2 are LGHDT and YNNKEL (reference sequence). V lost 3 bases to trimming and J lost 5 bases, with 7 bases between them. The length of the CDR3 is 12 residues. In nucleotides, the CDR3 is TGTGCCAGCAGCCAGTATTTGGAGACCCAGTACTTC. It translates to CASSQYLETQYF.

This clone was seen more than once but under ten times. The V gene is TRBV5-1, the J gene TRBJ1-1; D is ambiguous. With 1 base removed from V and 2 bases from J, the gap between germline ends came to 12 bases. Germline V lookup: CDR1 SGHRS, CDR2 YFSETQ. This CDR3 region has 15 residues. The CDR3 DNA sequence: TGCGCCAGCAGCTTGCTTCCAGGAAGAAACACTGAAGCTTTCTTT. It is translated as CASSLLPGRNTEAFF.

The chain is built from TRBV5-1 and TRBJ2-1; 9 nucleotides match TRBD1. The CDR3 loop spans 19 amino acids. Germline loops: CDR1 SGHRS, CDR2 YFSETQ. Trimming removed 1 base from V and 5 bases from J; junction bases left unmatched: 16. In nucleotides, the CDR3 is TGCGCCAGCAGCTTGTTGCGGGGACAGGGTGAGTATTGGCACAATGAGCAGTTCTTC. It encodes CASSLLRGQGEYWHNEQFF.

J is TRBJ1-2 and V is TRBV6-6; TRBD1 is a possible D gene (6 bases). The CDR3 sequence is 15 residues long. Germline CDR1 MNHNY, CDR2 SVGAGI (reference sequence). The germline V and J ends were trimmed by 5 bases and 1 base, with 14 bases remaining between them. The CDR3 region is CASSPGTPNNYGYTF. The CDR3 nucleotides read TGTGCCAGCAGTCCCGGGACACCGAATAACTATGGCTACACCTTC.

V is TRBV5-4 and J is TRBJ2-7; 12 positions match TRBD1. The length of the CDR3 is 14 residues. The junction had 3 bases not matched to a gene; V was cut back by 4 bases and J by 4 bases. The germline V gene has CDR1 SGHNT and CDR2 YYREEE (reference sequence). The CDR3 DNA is TGTGCCAGCAGCCGGGACAGGGGGCTGTACGAGCAGTACTTC. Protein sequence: CASSRDRGLYEQYF.

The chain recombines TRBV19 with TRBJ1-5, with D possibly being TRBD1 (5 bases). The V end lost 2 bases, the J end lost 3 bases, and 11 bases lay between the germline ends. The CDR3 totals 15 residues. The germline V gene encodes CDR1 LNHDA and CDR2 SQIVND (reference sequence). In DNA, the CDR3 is TGTGCCAGTAGTATAATGGGGGGGTCCAATCAGCCCCAGCATTTT. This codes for CASSIMGGSNQPQHF.

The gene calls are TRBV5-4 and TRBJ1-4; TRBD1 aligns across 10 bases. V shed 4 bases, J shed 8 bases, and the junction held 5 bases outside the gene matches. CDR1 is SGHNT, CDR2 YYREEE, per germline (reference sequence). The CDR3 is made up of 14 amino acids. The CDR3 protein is CASSDRGLGEKLFF. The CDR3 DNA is TGTGCCAGCAGCGACAGGGGGCTCGGGGAAAAACTGTTTTTT.

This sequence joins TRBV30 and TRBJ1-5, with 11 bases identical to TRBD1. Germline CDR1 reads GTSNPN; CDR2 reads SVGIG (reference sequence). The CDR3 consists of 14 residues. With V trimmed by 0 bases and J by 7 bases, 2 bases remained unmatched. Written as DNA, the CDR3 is TGTGCCTGGAGTGTCGGGACAGGGGGACAGCCCCAGCATTTT. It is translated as CAWSVGTGGQPQHF.

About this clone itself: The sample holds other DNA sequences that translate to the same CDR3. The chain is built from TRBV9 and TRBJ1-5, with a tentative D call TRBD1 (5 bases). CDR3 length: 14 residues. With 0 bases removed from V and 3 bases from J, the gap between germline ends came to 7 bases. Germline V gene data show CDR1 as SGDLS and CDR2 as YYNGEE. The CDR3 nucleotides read TGTGCCAGCAGCGTAGGACAGTCCAATCAGCCCCAGCATTTT. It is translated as CASSVGQSNQPQHF.

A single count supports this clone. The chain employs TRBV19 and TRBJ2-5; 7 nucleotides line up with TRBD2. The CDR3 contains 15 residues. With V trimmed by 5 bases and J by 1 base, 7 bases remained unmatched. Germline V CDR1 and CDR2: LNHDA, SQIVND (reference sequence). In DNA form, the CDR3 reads TGTGCCAGTAGTGACCTAAGCGGGGTCCAAGAGACCCAGTACTTC. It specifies CASSDLSGVQETQYF.

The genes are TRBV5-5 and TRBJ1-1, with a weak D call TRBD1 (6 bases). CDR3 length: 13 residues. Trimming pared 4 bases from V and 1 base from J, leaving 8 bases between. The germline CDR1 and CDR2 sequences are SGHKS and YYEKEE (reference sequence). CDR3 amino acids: CASSIRGNTEAFF. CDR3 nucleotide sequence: TGTGCCAGCAGCATCAGGGGGAACACTGAAGCTTTCTTT.

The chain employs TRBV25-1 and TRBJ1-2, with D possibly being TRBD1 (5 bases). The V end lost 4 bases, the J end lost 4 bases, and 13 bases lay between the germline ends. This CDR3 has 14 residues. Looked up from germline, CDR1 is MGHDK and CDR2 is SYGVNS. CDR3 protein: CASSGGGNFYGYTF. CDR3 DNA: TGTGCCAGCAGTGGGGGGGGGAACTTCTATGGCTACACCTTC.

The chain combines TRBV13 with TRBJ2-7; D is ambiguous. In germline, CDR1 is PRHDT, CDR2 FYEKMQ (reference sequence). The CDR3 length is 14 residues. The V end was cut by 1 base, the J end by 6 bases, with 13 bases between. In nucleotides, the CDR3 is TGTGCCAGCAGCTTAGTTACCGAGGCTCTCGAGCAGTACTTC. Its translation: CASSLVTEALEQYF.

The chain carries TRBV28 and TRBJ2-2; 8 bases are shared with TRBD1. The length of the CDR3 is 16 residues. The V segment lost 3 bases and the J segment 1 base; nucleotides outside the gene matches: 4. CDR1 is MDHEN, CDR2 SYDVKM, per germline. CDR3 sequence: CASSLHTGGNTGELFF. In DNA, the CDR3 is TGTGCCAGCAGTTTGCATACAGGGGGGAACACCGGGGAGCTGTTTTTT.

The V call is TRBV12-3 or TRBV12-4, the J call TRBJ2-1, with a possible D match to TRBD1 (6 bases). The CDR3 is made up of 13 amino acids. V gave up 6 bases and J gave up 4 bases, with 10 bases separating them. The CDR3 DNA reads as TGTGCCAGCAGGATGGGACAATACAATGAGCAGTTCTTC. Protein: CASRMGQYNEQFF.